The rows below give T cell receptor beta chains drawn from one sample of a study of follicular helper T cells after annual influenza vaccination. TCRdb keeps only in-frame clones here, not all; method: immunoSEQ multiplex PCR. The sample has roughly 5,000 clones; 84% are singletons. Sequenced here: CXCR5+ CD38- circulating T follicular helper cells from blood, sampled 7 days after influenza vaccination. Receptor source: an adult who received the influenza vaccine. The CDR3 runs from the conserved cysteine through the conserved F or W. A D gene is named only where the DNA matches it firmly. The listing skips clone size in some rows; elsewhere it reads once, few, many or a size class.

v_gene	j_gene	abundance	d_gene	CDR3aa	CDR3nt
TRBV9	TRBJ2-7	few	TRBD1	CASSVAPDRSYEQYF	TGTGCCAGCAGCGTAGCTCCGGACAGGTCCTACGAGCAGTACTTC
TRBV7-2	TRBJ2-3	NA	TRBD2	CASSSGTSGPDTQYF	TGTGCCAGCAGCTCCGGGACTAGCGGGCCGGATACGCAGTATTTT
TRBV5-1	TRBJ2-5	NA	TRBD1	CASSSGQGPTKGETQYF	TGCGCCAGCAGCAGTGGACAGGGACCAACGAAGGGAGAGACCCAGTACTTC
TRBV7-6	TRBJ2-7	NA	NA	CASSLVSGEPGHEQYF	TGTGCCAGCAGCTTAGTTTCAGGGGAACCAGGGCACGAGCAGTACTTC
TRBV6-4	TRBJ1-2	NA	TRBD1	CASSDFTDRDGYTF	TGTGCCAGCAGTGACTTCACGGACAGGGACGGCTACACCTTC
TRBV6-1	TRBJ1-1	NA	NA	CAGENKGRNTEAFF	TGTGCCGGGGAGAACAAGGGAAGGAACACTGAAGCTTTCTTT
TRBV29-1	TRBJ1-2	NA	NA	CSVEGTRNYGYTF	TGCAGCGTTGAAGGGACTCGGAACTATGGCTACACCTTC
TRBV27	TRBJ2-1	NA	NA	CASRIWGESYNEQFF	TGTGCCAGCAGGATCTGGGGGGAGTCCTACAATGAGCAGTTCTTC
TRBV9	TRBJ2-3	NA	NA	CASSAGMGVGTDTQYF	TGTGCCAGCAGCGCGGGGATGGGGGTAGGAACAGATACGCAGTATTTT
TRBV7-9	TRBJ2-4	once	NA	CASSPNRPVIQYF	TGTGCCAGCAGCCCCAACCGGCCCGTCATTCAGTACTTC
TRBV27	TRBJ2-3	NA	NA	CASSLKAWVVTDTQYF	TGTGCCAGCAGTCTAAAGGCGTGGGTGGTCACAGATACGCAGTATTTT
TRBV7-8	TRBJ1-5	NA	NA	CASSSNEQGIQHF	TGTGCCAGCAGCTCAAACGAACAGGGAATCCAGCATTTT
TRBV11-3	TRBJ2-3	NA	NA	CASSPTRATDTQYF	TGTGCCAGCAGCCCCACCAGGGCCACAGATACGCAGTATTTT
TRBV19	TRBJ1-4	NA	NA	CASSLDTGHREEKLFF	TGTGCCAGTAGTCTTGATACGGGGCATAGAGAGGAAAAACTGTTTTTT
TRBV7-9	TRBJ2-7	few	TRBD2	CASSPSGEGQYF	TGTGCCAGCAGCCCGAGCGGGGAAGGGCAGTACTTC
TRBV10-1	TRBJ2-5	NA	NA	CASSLGGRTAQETQYF	TGCGCCAGCAGCCTTGGAGGCAGGACTGCACAAGAGACCCAGTACTTC
TRBV5-5	TRBJ1-5	NA	TRBD1	CASRPGTGVEQPQHF	TGTGCCAGCAGGCCCGGGACAGGGGTTGAGCAGCCCCAGCATTTT
TRBV6-5	TRBJ2-1	NA	NA	CASSYSGSREFF	TGTGCCAGCAGTTACTCAGGGTCTAGGGAGTTCTTC
TRBV2	TRBJ1-1	NA	NA	CASSANREGRTEAFF	TGTGCCAGCAGTGCGAACAGGGAGGGGAGGACTGAAGCTTTCTTT
TRBV5-4	TRBJ2-5	once	TRBD2	CASSLLAAQETQYF	TGTGCCAGCAGCTTACTAGCGGCACAAGAGACCCAGTACTTC
TRBV18	TRBJ2-1	few	NA	CASSHDRHEQFF	TGTGCCAGCTCCCATGACAGGCATGAGCAGTTCTTC
TRBV7-9	TRBJ2-7	NA	NA	CASSAVGGKYEQYF	TGTGCCAGCAGCGCGGTAGGGGGTAAATACGAGCAGTACTTC
TRBV7-9	TRBJ1-1	NA	TRBD1	CASSLAGTANTEAFF	TGTGCCAGCAGCTTAGCTGGGACAGCGAACACTGAAGCTTTCTTT
TRBV7-2	TRBJ1-2	NA	TRBD1	CASSRDRALGGYGYTF	TGTGCCAGCAGCCGGGACAGGGCTTTAGGTGGCTATGGCTACACCTTC
TRBV19	TRBJ1-1	few	TRBD1	CASSMNRGGTEAFF	TGTGCCAGTAGTATGAACAGGGGTGGAACTGAAGCTTTCTTT
TRBV10-3	TRBJ1-4	NA	NA	CAISEHGTTNEKLFF	TGTGCCATCAGTGAACATGGGACAACTAATGAAAAACTGTTTTTT
TRBV28	TRBJ1-4	few	NA	CASTASSGSEKLFF	TGTGCCAGCACGGCGTCCTCGGGGAGTGAAAAACTGTTTTTT
TRBV14	TRBJ2-3	NA	NA	CASSQGMVFPQYF	TGTGCCAGCAGCCAGGGGATGGTTTTTCCGCAGTATTTT
TRBV6-5	TRBJ1-4	NA	TRBD1	CASRDRADEKLFF	TGTGCCAGCAGGGACAGGGCGGATGAAAAACTGTTTTTT
TRBV7-2	TRBJ2-7	NA	NA	CASSLAPGDYEQYF	TGTGCCAGCAGCTTAGCGCCGGGAGACTACGAGCAGTACTTC
TRBV18	TRBJ2-2	few	NA	CASSRGPTQDTGELFF	TGTGCCAGCTCCCGCGGGCCTACCCAGGACACCGGGGAGCTGTTTTTT
TRBV6-1	TRBJ1-1	NA	TRBD1	CASTETGETEAFF	TGTGCCAGCACGGAGACAGGGGAGACTGAAGCTTTCTTT
TRBV25-1	TRBJ2-1	once	TRBD2	CASSESRGGSLPNEQFF	TGTGCCAGCAGTGAATCGAGGGGCGGGAGTCTCCCCAATGAGCAGTTCTTC
TRBV6-1	TRBJ2-3	NA	NA	CASSEGTGSSTDTQYF	TGTGCCAGCAGTGAAGGAACAGGTTCTAGCACAGATACGCAGTATTTT
TRBV7-2	TRBJ2-1	once	TRBD2	CASSLSPGGVLANEQFF	TGTGCCAGCAGCTTGTCCCCGGGGGGGGTCTTAGCCAATGAGCAGTTCTTC
TRBV6-5	TRBJ1-4	NA	NA	CASSGGGNEKLFF	TGTGCCAGCAGTGGTGGGGGGAATGAAAAACTGTTTTTT
TRBV5-5	TRBJ1-1	NA	NA	CASRLQGGNTEAFF	TGTGCCAGCAGACTTCAGGGCGGGAACACTGAAGCTTTCTTT
TRBV5-1	TRBJ2-7	NA	NA	CASSLDPIRSSYEQYF	TGCGCCAGCAGCTTGGACCCCATTAGGAGCTCCTACGAGCAGTACTTC
TRBV7-8	TRBJ2-5	NA	NA	CASSPTSYGETQYF	TGTGCCAGCAGCCCCACTAGTTATGGAGAGACCCAGTACTTC
TRBV5-6	TRBJ2-5	NA	NA	CASSSGLALTEEGETQYF	TGTGCCAGCAGCTCCGGTCTGGCCCTGACAGAGGAGGGAGAGACCCAGTACTTC
TRBV15	TRBJ1-5	NA	NA	CATRTDLNQPQHF	TGTGCCACCAGGACGGACCTTAATCAGCCCCAGCATTTT
TRBV7-6	TRBJ2-5	NA	TRBD2	CASRAGSTLQETQYF	TGTGCCAGCAGAGCGGGGAGCACTCTCCAAGAGACCCAGTACTTC
TRBV4-2	TRBJ2-3	NA	TRBD1	CASSQGQGASDTQYF	TGTGCCAGCAGCCAAGGACAGGGAGCCTCGGATACGCAGTATTTT
TRBV7-2	TRBJ1-3	NA	NA	CASSLGQTGNTIYF	TGTGCCAGCAGCTTAGGACAAACCGGAAACACCATATATTTT
TRBV28	TRBJ1-2	NA	NA	CASTIESSFPYTF	TGTGCCAGCACCATTGAGAGCAGTTTCCCTTACACCTTC
TRBV5-8	TRBJ1-4	NA	NA	CASSLVDGANEKLFF	TGTGCCAGCAGCTTGGTAGATGGGGCTAATGAAAAACTGTTTTTT
TRBV5-1	TRBJ2-1	once	TRBD2	CASSLTAGGPYNEQFF	TGCGCCAGCAGCCTCACGGCGGGGGGGCCCTACAATGAGCAGTTCTTC
TRBV18	TRBJ2-7	NA	NA	CASSPGTVEQYF	TGTGCCAGCTCACCTGGAACGGTGGAGCAGTACTTC
TRBV30	TRBJ1-1	NA	NA	CAWSVQVRAEAFF	TGTGCCTGGAGCGTTCAGGTCAGGGCTGAAGCTTTCTTT
TRBV7-2	TRBJ1-5	NA	TRBD1	CASSDRTGRNQPQHF	TGTGCCAGCAGCGACAGGACAGGACGCAATCAGCCCCAGCATTTT
TRBV20-1	TRBJ2-3	NA	NA	CSATRQDTQYF	TGCAGTGCTACCCGACAGGATACGCAGTATTTT
TRBV18	TRBJ1-4	NA	NA	CASSPGGANEKLFF	TGTGCCAGCTCACCAGGGGGCGCGAATGAAAAACTGTTTTTT
TRBV2	TRBJ2-7	NA	TRBD2	CASSDSGKVYEQYF	TGTGCCAGCAGTGATAGCGGGAAAGTGTACGAGCAGTACTTC
TRBV6-6	TRBJ1-5	NA	NA	CASRDNQPQHF	TGTGCCAGCAGAGACAATCAGCCCCAGCATTTT
TRBV5-8	TRBJ1-1	NA	NA	CASSRGHNTEAFF	TGTGCCAGCAGCCGGGGACACAACACTGAAGCTTTCTTT